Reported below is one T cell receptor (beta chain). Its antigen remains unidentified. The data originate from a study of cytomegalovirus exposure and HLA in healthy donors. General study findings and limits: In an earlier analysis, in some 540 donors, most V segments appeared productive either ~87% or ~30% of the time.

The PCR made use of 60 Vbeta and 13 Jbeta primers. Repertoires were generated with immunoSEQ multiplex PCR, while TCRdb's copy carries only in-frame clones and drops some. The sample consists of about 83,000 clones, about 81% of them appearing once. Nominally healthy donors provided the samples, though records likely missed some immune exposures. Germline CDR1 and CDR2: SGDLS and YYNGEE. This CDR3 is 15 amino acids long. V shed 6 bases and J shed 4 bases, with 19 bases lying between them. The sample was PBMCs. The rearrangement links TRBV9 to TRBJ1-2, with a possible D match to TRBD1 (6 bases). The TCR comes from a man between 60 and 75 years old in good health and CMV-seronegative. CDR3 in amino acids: CASNLGGGRVYGYTF. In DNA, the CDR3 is TGTGCCAGCAACCTCGGCGGGGGGCGCGTCTATGGCTACACCTTC.